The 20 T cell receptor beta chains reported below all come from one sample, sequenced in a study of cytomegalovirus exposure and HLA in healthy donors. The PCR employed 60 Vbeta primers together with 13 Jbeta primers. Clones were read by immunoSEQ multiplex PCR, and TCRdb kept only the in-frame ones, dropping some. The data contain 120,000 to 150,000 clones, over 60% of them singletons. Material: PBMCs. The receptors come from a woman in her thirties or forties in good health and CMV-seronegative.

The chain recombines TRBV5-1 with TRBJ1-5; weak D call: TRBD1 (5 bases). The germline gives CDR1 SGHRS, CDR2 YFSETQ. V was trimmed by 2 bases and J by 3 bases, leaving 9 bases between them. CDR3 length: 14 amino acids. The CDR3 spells CASSLEGVNQPQHF. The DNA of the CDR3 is TGCGCCAGCAGCTTAGAAGGGGTCAATCAGCCCCAGCATTTT. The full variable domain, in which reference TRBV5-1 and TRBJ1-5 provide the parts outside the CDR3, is KAGVTQTPRYLIKTRGQQVTLSCSPISGHRSVSWYQQTPGQGLQFLFEYFSETQRNKGNFPGRFSGRQFSNSRSEMNVSTLELGDSALYLCASSLEGVNQPQHFGDGTRLSIL.

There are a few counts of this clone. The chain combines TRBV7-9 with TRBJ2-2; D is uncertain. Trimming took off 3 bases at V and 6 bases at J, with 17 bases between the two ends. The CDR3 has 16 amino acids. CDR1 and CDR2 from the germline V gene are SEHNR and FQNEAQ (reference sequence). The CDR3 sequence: CASSFSPLSAPGELFF. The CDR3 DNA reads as TGTGCCAGCAGCTTTAGCCCTCTGAGCGCACCCGGGGAGCTGTTTTTT.

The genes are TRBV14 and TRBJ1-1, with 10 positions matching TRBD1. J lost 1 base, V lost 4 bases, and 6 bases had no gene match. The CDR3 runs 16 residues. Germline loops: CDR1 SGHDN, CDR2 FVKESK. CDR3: CASSPLRDRGNTEAFF. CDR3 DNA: TGTGCCAGCAGCCCCCTCCGGGACAGGGGGAACACTGAAGCTTTCTTT.

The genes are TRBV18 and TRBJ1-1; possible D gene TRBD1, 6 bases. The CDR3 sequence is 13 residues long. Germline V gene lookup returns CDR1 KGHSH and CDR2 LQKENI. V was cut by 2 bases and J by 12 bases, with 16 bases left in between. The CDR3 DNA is TGTGCCAGCTCACCAACACAGGGTAGGGATACTTTCTTT. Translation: CASSPTQGRDTFF.

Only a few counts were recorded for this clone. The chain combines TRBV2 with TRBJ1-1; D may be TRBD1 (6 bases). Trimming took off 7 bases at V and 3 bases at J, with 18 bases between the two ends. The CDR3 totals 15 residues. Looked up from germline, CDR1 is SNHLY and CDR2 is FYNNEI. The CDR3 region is CASTLLGGGDTEAFF. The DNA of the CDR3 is TGTGCCAGCACCCTTCTCGGAGGGGGGGACACTGAAGCTTTCTTT.

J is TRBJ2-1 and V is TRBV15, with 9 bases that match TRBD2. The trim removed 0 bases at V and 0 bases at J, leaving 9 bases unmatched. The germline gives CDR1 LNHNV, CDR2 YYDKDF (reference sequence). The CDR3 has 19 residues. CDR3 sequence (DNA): TGTGCCACCAGCAGAGAAGGTAGCGGGGGCCCACGCTCCTACAATGAGCAGTTCTTC. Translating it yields CATSREGSGGPRSYNEQFF. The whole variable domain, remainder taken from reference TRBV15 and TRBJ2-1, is DAMVIQNPRYQVTQFGKPVTLSCSQTLNHNVMYWYQQKSSQAPKLLFHYYDKDFNNEADTPDNFQSRRPNTSFCFLDIRSPGLGDTAMYLCATSREGSGGPRSYNEQFFGPGTRLTVL.

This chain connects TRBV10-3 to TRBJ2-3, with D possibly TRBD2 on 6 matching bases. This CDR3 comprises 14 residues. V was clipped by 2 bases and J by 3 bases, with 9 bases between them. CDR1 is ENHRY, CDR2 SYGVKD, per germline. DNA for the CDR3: TGTGCCATCAGTGAGGGAGGGCCAACAGATACGCAGTATTTT. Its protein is CAISEGGPTDTQYF.

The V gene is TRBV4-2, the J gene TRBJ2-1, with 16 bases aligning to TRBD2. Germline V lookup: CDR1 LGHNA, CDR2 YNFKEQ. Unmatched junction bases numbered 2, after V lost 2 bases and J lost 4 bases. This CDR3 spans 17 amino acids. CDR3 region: CASSQPGLAGGYNEQFF. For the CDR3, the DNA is TGTGCCAGCAGCCAACCGGGACTAGCGGGGGGGTACAATGAGCAGTTCTTC.

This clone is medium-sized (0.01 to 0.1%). The CDR3 DNA reads TGTGCCAGCAGGACGGGGACAGGGAGACCTGGAAACACCATATATTTT. Residues: CASRTGTGRPGNTIYF. This rearrangement joins TRBV2 to TRBJ1-3; 9 positions match TRBD1. CDR3 length equals 16 residues. Germline CDR1 is SNHLY and CDR2 is FYNNEI. The J segment lost 2 bases and the V segment lost 6 bases, leaving 8 bases of the junction unmatched.

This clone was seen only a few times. The CDR3 DNA sequence: TGCGCCAGCAGCCAAGATTTAGGGGGCCGGAACACCGGGGAGCTGTTTTTT. Encoded protein: CASSQDLGGRNTGELFF. V is TRBV4-1 and J is TRBJ2-2; 7 bases agree with TRBD1. J was trimmed by 1 base and V by 0 bases; bases with no gene match: 5. This CDR3 has 17 amino acids. The germline V gene encodes CDR1 MGHRA and CDR2 YSYEKL.

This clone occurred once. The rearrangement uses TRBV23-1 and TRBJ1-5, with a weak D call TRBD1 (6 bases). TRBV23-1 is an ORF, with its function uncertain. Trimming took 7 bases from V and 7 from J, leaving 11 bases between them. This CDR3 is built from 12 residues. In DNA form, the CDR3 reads TGCGCCAGCAATCGGGACACCCAGCCCCAGCATTTT. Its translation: CASNRDTQPQHF.

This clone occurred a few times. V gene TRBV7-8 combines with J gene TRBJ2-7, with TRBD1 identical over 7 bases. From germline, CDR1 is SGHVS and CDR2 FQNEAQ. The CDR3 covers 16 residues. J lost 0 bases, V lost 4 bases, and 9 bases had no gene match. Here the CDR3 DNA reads TGTGCCAGCAGCTCCGGACAGGAGTCAAGCTCCTACGAGCAGTACTTC. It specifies CASSSGQESSSYEQYF.

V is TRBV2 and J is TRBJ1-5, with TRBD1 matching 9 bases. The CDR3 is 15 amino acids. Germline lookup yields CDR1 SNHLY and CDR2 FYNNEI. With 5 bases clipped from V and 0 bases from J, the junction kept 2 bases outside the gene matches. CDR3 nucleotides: TGTGCCAGCAGTCGGACAGGGGCTAGCAATCAGCCCCAGCATTTT. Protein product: CASSRTGASNQPQHF.

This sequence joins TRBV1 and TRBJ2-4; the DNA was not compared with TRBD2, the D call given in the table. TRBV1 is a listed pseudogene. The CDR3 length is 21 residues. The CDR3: CTSSQESRASGGLIAKNIQYF. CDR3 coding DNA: TGCACCAGCAGCCAAGAGAGTAGGGCTAGCGGAGGACTGATAGCCAAAAACATTCAGTACTTC.

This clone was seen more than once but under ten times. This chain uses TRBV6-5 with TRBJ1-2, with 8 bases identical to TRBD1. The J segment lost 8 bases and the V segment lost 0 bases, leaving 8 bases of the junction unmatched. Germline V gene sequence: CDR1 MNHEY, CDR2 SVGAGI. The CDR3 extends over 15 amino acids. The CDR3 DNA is TGTGCCAGCAGTTACTCACACCAGGGGGCGCGAGGCTACACCTTC. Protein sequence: CASSYSHQGARGYTF.

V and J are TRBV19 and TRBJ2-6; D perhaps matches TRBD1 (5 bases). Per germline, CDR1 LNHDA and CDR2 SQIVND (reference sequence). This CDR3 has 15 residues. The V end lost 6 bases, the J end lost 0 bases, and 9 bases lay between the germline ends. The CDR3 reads CASRLQASGANVLTF. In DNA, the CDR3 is TGTGCCAGTAGACTACAGGCCTCTGGGGCCAACGTCCTGACTTTC. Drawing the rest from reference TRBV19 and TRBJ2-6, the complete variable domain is DGGITQSPKYLFRKEGQNVTLSCEQNLNHDAMYWYRQDPGQGLRLIYYSQIVNDFQKGDIAEGYSVSREKKESFPLTVTSAQKNPTAFYLCASRLQASGANVLTFGAGSRLTVL.

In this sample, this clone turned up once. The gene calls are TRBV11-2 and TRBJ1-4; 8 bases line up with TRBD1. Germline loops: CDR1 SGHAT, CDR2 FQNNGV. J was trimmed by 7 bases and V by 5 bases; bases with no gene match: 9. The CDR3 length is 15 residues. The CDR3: CASSQGYGQGEKLFF. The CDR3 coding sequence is TGTGCCAGCAGCCAGGGGTACGGACAGGGTGAAAAACTGTTTTTT.

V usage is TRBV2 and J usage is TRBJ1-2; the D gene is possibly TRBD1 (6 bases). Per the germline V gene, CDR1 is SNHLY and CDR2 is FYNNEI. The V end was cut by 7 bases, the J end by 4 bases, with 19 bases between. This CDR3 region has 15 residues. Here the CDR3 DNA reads TGTGCCAGCAATCCCCGGGCAGGGGCGGGCTATGGCTACACCTTC. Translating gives CASNPRAGAGYGYTF.

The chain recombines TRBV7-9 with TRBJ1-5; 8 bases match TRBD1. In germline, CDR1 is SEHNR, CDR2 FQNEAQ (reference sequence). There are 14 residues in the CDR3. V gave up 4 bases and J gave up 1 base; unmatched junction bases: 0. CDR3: CASSYRGSNQPQHF. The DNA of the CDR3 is TGTGCCAGCAGCTACAGGGGGAGCAATCAGCCCCAGCATTTT.

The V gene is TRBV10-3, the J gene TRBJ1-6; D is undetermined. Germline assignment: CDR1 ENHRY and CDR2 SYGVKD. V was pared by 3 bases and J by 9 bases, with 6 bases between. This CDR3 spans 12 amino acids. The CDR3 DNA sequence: TGTGCCATCAGTGACGGGAGTTCACCCCTCCACTTT. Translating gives CAISDGSSPLHF.